Below, 24 T cell receptor beta chains from the same sample are listed, as sequenced in a study of response to subunit inactivated influenza vaccine. TCRdb reprocessed the RT-PCR reads with MiXCR, giving one entry per CDR3 protein. The data contain hundreds of thousands of distinct CDR3 sequences, under 20% of them singletons. The material was PBMCs from blood, obtained 5 to 6 days after vaccination. All receptors derive from a man aged 50 to 60 who received an inactivated influenza vaccine.

The chain has TRBV9 and TRBJ1-2, with 9 bases identical to TRBD1. This CDR3 is built from 14 residues. Germline loops: CDR1 SGDLS, CDR2 YYNGEE. V gave up 4 bases and J gave up 5 bases; unmatched junction bases: 6. The chain's CDR3 is CASSPSGQGYGYTF. CDR3 sequence (DNA): TGTGCCAGCAGCCCTTCGGGACAGGGATATGGCTACACCTTC.

This clonotype was seen more than once but under ten times. CDR3 residues: CASSFGTELKQFF. The DNA of the CDR3 is TGTGCCAGCAGTTTCGGGACAGAACTTAAGCAGTTCTTC. The gene calls are TRBV12-3 or TRBV12-4 and TRBJ2-1; TRBD1 matches at 7 bases. This CDR3 spans 13 amino acids. J was trimmed by 11 bases and V by 3 bases; bases with no gene match: 7.

The genes are TRBV11-2 and TRBJ2-1, with D hard to call. The germline V and J ends were trimmed by 4 bases and 0 bases, with 13 bases remaining between them. Germline CDR1 SGHAT, CDR2 FQNNGV. This CDR3 region has 16 residues. The CDR3 DNA sequence: TGTGCCAGCAGCTCCTATCGGTCAGGCTCCTACAATGAGCAGTTCTTC. Translated: CASSSYRSGSYNEQFF.

This chain links TRBV18 with TRBJ2-6; 9 bases fit TRBD2. The J segment lost 0 bases and the V segment lost 0 bases, leaving 3 bases of the junction unmatched. Germline CDR1 is KGHSH and CDR2 is LQKENI. The CDR3 consists of 18 residues. The CDR3 DNA follows: TGTGCCAGCTCACCACCGTCTAGCGGGGTCTCTGGGGCCAACGTCCTGACTTTC. Its translation: CASSPPSSGVSGANVLTF.

The sample holds a few counts of this clonotype. V usage is TRBV7-2 and J usage is TRBJ2-7; TRBD1 is a possible D gene (5 bases). Germline lookup yields CDR1 SGHTA and CDR2 FQGNSA. V was trimmed by 2 bases and J by 2 bases, leaving 13 bases between them. The length of the CDR3 is 15 residues. The CDR3 DNA sequence: TGTGCCAGCAGCTTACCGAACAGGCGCACCTACGAGCAGTACTTC. Its translation is CASSLPNRRTYEQYF.

The J gene is TRBJ2-3, the V gene TRBV10-3, with TRBD1 matching over 10 bases. Germline lookup yields CDR1 ENHRY and CDR2 SYGVKD. Losses at the gene ends were 3 bases for V and 2 bases for J; bases not matched to a gene: 5. The length of the CDR3 is 16 residues. The CDR3 loop reads CAISETGTGVTDTQYF. The DNA for the CDR3 is TGTGCCATCAGTGAAACTGGGACAGGGGTCACAGATACGCAGTATTTT.

The chain uses TRBV15 and TRBJ2-7, with 8 bases that match TRBD1. Trimming cost V 1 base and J 6 bases; bases outside gene matches: 5. Germline lookup yields CDR1 LNHNV and CDR2 YYDKDF (reference sequence). The CDR3 has 14 residues. The CDR3 sequence: CATSRVDRVGEQYF. In nucleotides, the CDR3 is TGTGCCACCAGCAGAGTGGACAGGGTTGGCGAGCAGTACTTC.

This clonotype was picked up many times. The chain employs TRBV19 and TRBJ2-3, with no clear D. V lost 2 bases to trimming and J lost 6 bases, with 9 bases between them. CDR3 size: 13 residues. The germline gives CDR1 LNHDA, CDR2 SQIVND (reference sequence). CDR3 DNA: TGTGCCAGTAGTATATCGCCCGGGGATACGCAGTATTTT. Translating it yields CASSISPGDTQYF.

This clonotype was seen a handful of times. The chain couples TRBV7-8 to TRBJ2-7; 7 nucleotides line up with TRBD2. The CDR3 runs 14 residues. With 4 bases clipped from V and 3 bases from J, the junction kept 6 bases outside the gene matches. Germline CDR1 and CDR2: SGHVS and FQNEAQ. CDR3 sequence reads: CASSSATSDYEQYF. In nucleotides, the CDR3 is TGTGCCAGCAGCTCGGCTACTAGCGACTACGAGCAGTACTTC.

This sequence joins TRBV12-3 or TRBV12-4 and TRBJ1-5, with D maybe TRBD1 (6 bases). The CDR3 is made up of 15 amino acids. The V and J ends lost 6 bases and 1 base respectively, with 13 bases between them. The CDR3 sequence: CASSIQGGSNQPQHF. The CDR3 nucleotides are TGTGCCAGCAGCATACAGGGTGGAAGCAATCAGCCCCAGCATTTT.

This clonotype was seen more than once but under ten times. The J gene is TRBJ2-1, the V gene TRBV5-1, with 7 bases identical to TRBD2. The germline gives CDR1 SGHRS, CDR2 YFSETQ. Losses at the gene ends were 4 bases for V and 4 bases for J; bases not matched to a gene: 14. The CDR3 has 17 residues. CDR3 bases: TGCGCCAGCAGCGGACGGAGGGCGGGAGAAGGGTACAATGAGCAGTTCTTC. Its translation is CASSGRRAGEGYNEQFF.

This clonotype appeared a few times. The chain uses TRBV20-1 and TRBJ1-5, with 7 bases that match TRBD1. J lost 7 bases, V lost 3 bases, and 9 bases had no gene match. The CDR3 sequence is 14 residues long. CDR1 and CDR2 from the germline V gene are DFQATT and SNEGSKA (reference sequence). The CDR3 DNA sequence: TGCAGTGCTAGGGCACAGGGGAAGGGACAGCCCCAGCATTTT. Translated: CSARAQGKGQPQHF.

The genes are TRBV5-1 and TRBJ2-7; 7 bases are a match to TRBD2. Trimming took 2 bases from V and 3 from J; bases not matched to a gene: 5. The germline CDR1 and CDR2 sequences are SGHRS and YFSETQ. There are 14 residues in the CDR3. In DNA form, the CDR3 reads TGCGCCAGCAGCTTATCAGCGGGAATCTACGAGCAGTACTTC. Translating it yields CASSLSAGIYEQYF. The entire variable domain, with the rest obtained from reference TRBV5-1 and TRBJ2-7, is as follows: KAGVTQTPRYLIKTRGQQVTLSCSPISGHRSVSWYQQTPGQGLQFLFEYFSETQRNKGNFPGRFSGRQFSNSRSEMNVSTLELGDSALYLCASSLSAGIYEQYFGPGTRLTVT.

Only a few counts were recorded for this clonotype. The chain's CDR3 is CASSTGLDNEQFF. CDR3 coding DNA: TGTGCCAGCAGTACCGGACTAGACAATGAGCAGTTCTTC. The chain is built from TRBV27 and TRBJ2-1; 7 nucleotides agree with TRBD2. Trimming removed 5 bases from V and 5 bases from J; junction bases left unmatched: 3. This CDR3 has 13 residues. The V gene's germline CDR1 is MNHEY and CDR2 SMNVEV (reference sequence).

V and J are TRBV12-3 or TRBV12-4 and TRBJ2-4, with TRBD1 matching over 8 bases. The CDR3 has 14 residues. Germline trimming cut 3 bases from V and 8 bases from J; bases unmatched to any gene: 6. The CDR3 DNA reads as TGTGCCAGCAGTTTCGGGACAGGCGGGGACATTCAGTACTTC. Translating gives CASSFGTGGDIQYF.

This clonotype was seen a handful of times. The rearrangement uses TRBV4-1 and TRBJ2-1; D gene ambiguous. The CDR3 is made up of 14 amino acids. Germline CDR1 and CDR2: MGHRA and YSYEKL. With 0 bases removed from V and 0 bases from J, the gap between germline ends came to 3 bases. CDR3 protein: CASSQESSYNEQFF. The CDR3 bases are TGCGCCAGCAGCCAAGAAAGCTCCTACAATGAGCAGTTCTTC.

This clonotype was seen a few times. J is TRBJ2-2 and V is TRBV7-9; D is uncertain. The germline V gene encodes CDR1 SEHNR and CDR2 FQNEAQ (reference sequence). Trimming left V 3 bases short and J 5 bases short, with 16 bases between. This CDR3 contains 16 residues. The chain's CDR3 is CASSFFAGDRTGELFF. For the CDR3, the DNA is TGTGCCAGCAGCTTTTTTGCAGGAGACCGGACCGGGGAGCTGTTTTTT.

The rearrangement joins TRBV4-3 to TRBJ2-7; a weak D match, TRBD1 (5 bases). V was shortened by 5 bases and J by 3 bases, with 14 bases between the two germline ends. Germline lookup yields CDR1 LGHNA and CDR2 YSLEER. This CDR3 contains 14 residues. DNA of the CDR3: TGCGCCAGCAGCAGGGGCCCAGGGTACTACGAGCAGTACTTC. It translates to CASSRGPGYYEQYF.

This clonotype was seen once. This chain links TRBV14 with TRBJ2-5, with a possible D match to TRBD2 (6 bases). CDR3 length: 13 residues. The V gene lost 0 bases and the J gene lost 7 bases, with 9 bases spanning the gap. Germline CDR1 reads SGHDN; CDR2 reads FVKESK. The DNA of the CDR3 is TGTGCCAGCAGCCAAGAGATGGAGGGGACCCAGTACTTC. Protein sequence: CASSQEMEGTQYF.

The chain joins TRBV7-9 to TRBJ1-2; D is ambiguous. Per the germline V gene, CDR1 is SEHNR and CDR2 is FQNEAQ (reference sequence). CDR3 length equals 13 residues. V was trimmed by 2 bases and J by 4 bases, leaving 8 bases between them. The CDR3 DNA reads TGTGCCAGCAGCTTAATTGCTCTCTATGGCTACACCTTC. As protein: CASSLIALYGYTF.

The sample holds a few counts of this clonotype. The chain carries TRBV7-9 and TRBJ2-7; D not resolved. The CDR3 spans 11 residues. V gave up 3 bases and J gave up 5 bases, with 5 bases separating them. Germline V lookup: CDR1 SEHNR, CDR2 FQNEAQ (reference sequence). CDR3 bases: TGTGCCAGCAGCTTTTTAGACGAGCAGTACTTC. It specifies CASSFLDEQYF.

This chain links TRBV20-1 with TRBJ2-1, with 10 bases that match TRBD2. This CDR3 contains 15 residues. The ends lost 0 bases at V and 2 bases at J; junction bases unmatched: 1. Germline assignment: CDR1 DFQATT and CDR2 SNEGSKA (reference sequence). CDR3 protein: CSARELAGAYNEQFF. The CDR3 DNA reads as TGCAGTGCTAGAGAGCTAGCGGGAGCCTACAATGAGCAGTTCTTC.

This clonotype was detected many times. V is TRBV12-3 or TRBV12-4 and J is TRBJ1-6; D ambiguous. The CDR3 contains 13 residues. Trimming shortened V by 6 bases and J by 14 bases, and 17 bases separated the two germline ends. The CDR3 nucleotides are TGTGCCAGCAGCCACTCGACTCAAAGGACCCTCCACTTT. This gives the protein CASSHSTQRTLHF.

A note on this clonotype: Given a much more abundant clone one base away, this may be a read error. The chain combines TRBV20-1 with TRBJ1-2, with D possibly TRBD1 on 5 matching bases. CDR1 is DFQATT, CDR2 SNEGSKA, per germline (reference sequence). The CDR3 has 18 amino acids. V was clipped by 3 bases and J by 7 bases, with 30 bases between them. The CDR3 is CSARVGLGAGGVDSGYTF. The CDR3 DNA reads TGCAGTGCTAGGGTCGGCTTAGGAGCCGGGGGGGTTGACAGTGGCTACACCTTC.